These 7 T cell receptor beta chains were sequenced from one sample in a study of blood T cell repertoires in COVID-19. Sequencing used immunoSEQ multiplex PCR; TCRdb keeps in-frame clones, though not all of them. The table includes 130,000 to 150,000 clones, 84% detected once. Sequences were obtained from PBMCs or T cells enriched from blood (not recorded which). These receptors were collected from a woman in her 50s who had been exposed to COVID-19.

As for this clone: Other DNA sequences in this sample translate to the same CDR3. The CDR3 sequence: CASSTGTSAYEQYF. The CDR3 DNA reads as TGTGCCAGCAGTACCGGGACTAGCGCCTACGAGCAGTACTTC. The chain employs TRBV9 and TRBJ2-7, with TRBD2 identical over 10 bases. V trimming: 5 bases; J trimming: 2 bases; junction bases outside the gene matches: 4. Per the germline V gene, CDR1 is SGDLS and CDR2 is YYNGEE. This CDR3 comprises 14 residues.

This rearrangement joins TRBV24-1 to TRBJ2-7; TRBD1 matches at 7 bases. In germline, CDR1 is KGHDR, CDR2 SFDVKD. The CDR3 totals 17 residues. Trimming at V came to 1 base and at J to 6 bases, leaving 14 bases not matched to a gene. The CDR3 nucleotides read TGTGCCACCAGTGATTTCACAGGGGAACCTCCCCTAGCCGAGCAGTACTTC. Translation: CATSDFTGEPPLAEQYF.

The gene calls are TRBV9 and TRBJ2-2; 11 nucleotides match TRBD2. The CDR3 length is 17 residues. Germline values: CDR1 SGDLS, CDR2 YYNGEE. The V gene end was trimmed by 0 bases and the J gene end by 6 bases; junction bases not matched to a gene: 7. The CDR3 sequence: CASSVVAGGRGAGELFF. Written as DNA, the CDR3 is TGTGCCAGCAGCGTAGTAGCGGGAGGGCGAGGTGCCGGGGAGCTGTTTTTT.

The CDR3 bases are TGTGCCAGTACCACTCCCCGAGGGGGACGGAGGAACACCGGGGAGCTGTTTTTT. Amino acids: CASTTPRGGRRNTGELFF. V is TRBV19 and J is TRBJ2-2, with D possibly matching TRBD1 (6 bases). Germline CDR1 and CDR2: LNHDA and SQIVND (reference sequence). Between the trimmed V and J ends, which lost 7 bases and 1 base, there was a span of 22 bases. The CDR3 extends over 18 amino acids.

The genes are TRBV21-1 and TRBJ1-4. TRBV21-1 is a pseudogene locus. CDR3 length: 14 amino acids. CDR3: CASSRGATNEKLFF. CDR3 sequence (DNA): TGTGCCAGCAGCAGGGGGGCAACTAATGAAAAACTGTTTTTT.

This chain uses TRBV7-7 with TRBJ2-7, with 8 bases matching TRBD2. This CDR3 has 16 amino acids. With 3 bases clipped from V and 5 bases from J, the junction kept 12 bases outside the gene matches. The V gene's germline CDR1 is SSHAT and CDR2 FNYEAQ (reference sequence). The CDR3 sequence is CASSFFREGRYHEQYF. The CDR3 DNA follows: TGTGCCAGCAGCTTCTTTCGGGAGGGCCGTTATCACGAGCAGTACTTC.

The chain links TRBV29-1 to TRBJ1-2, with no clear D. The CDR3 runs to 12 residues. CDR1 is SQVTM and CDR2 is ANQGSEA in the germline V gene. Trimming shortened V by 4 bases and J by 8 bases, and 14 bases separated the two germline ends. The CDR3 DNA is TGCAGCGTTGGGGAGGGAAGGGAGGGCTACACCTTC. Translating gives CSVGEGREGYTF.